The source of this TCR beta chain is a study of shared clonotypes between healthy human individuals. Some clones are missing from TCRdb's copy, which holds only in-frame ones; the method was immunoSEQ multiplex PCR. The profile covers fewer than 1.8 million clones, with about 98.5% appearing a single time and around 0.38% taken by the ten largest. The V end lost 7 bases, the J end lost 0 bases, and 6 bases lay between the germline ends. The CDR3 has 13 amino acids. Germline CDR1 is MDHEN and CDR2 is SYDVKM. This clonotype was obtained from a man aged 25-45 years in good health. J is TRBJ2-2 and V is TRBV28; D is uncertain. Sample: naive CD4+ T cells sorted from blood. Subset indicated: CD45RA+ positively selected. As DNA, the CDR3 is TGTGCCAGCACTGCGACGAACACCGGGGAGCTGTTTTTT. It codes for CASTATNTGELFF.